Listed below are T cell receptor beta chains from one sample, sequenced in a study. TCRdb fed the 5' RACE reads into MiXCR, producing one record per CDR3 protein. There are fewer than 55,000 distinct CDR3 sequences in the sample; roughly 23% occur only once, and 3.5% to 4.5% lies in the top ten. Sequencing was performed on Tregs sorted from a lymph node. These TCRs come from a female donor with breast cancer. The CDR3 runs from the conserved cysteine through the conserved F or W. D genes are given only for firm matches. Clone sizes are given selectively: once, few, many, or a class where the clone is expanded.

d_call	v_call	clone_size	j_call	cdr3_aa	cdr3_nt
-	TRBV11-2	-	TRBJ2-1	CASSLGSARYNEQFF	TGTGCCAGCAGCTTAGGTTCGGCTAGGTACAATGAGCAGTTCTTC
TRBD2	TRBV6-2/TRBV6-3	many	TRBJ2-7	CASSYSRENRGYEQYF	TGTGCCAGCAGTTACTCGCGGGAGAATCGTGGTTACGAGCAGTACTTC
-	TRBV3-1	-	TRBJ2-5	CASASEDRPRETQYF	TGTGCCAGCGCGTCAGAGGACAGACCGAGAGAGACCCAGTACTTC
-	TRBV28	-	TRBJ2-7	CASSSPGKDLYEQYF	TGTGCCAGCAGTTCTCCTGGTAAGGACCTCTACGAGCAGTACTTC
-	TRBV21-1	many	TRBJ1-5	CASSSLIRPQHF	TGTGCCAGCAGTTCATTAATACGGCCCCAGCATTTT
TRBD1	TRBV7-8	-	TRBJ2-7	CASSFSTGVLREQYF	TGTGCCAGCAGCTTTTCGACAGGGGTCCTTCGCGAGCAGTACTTC
-	TRBV7-2	-	TRBJ2-1	CASSLTAGRSYNEQFF	TGTGCCAGCAGCTTAACCGCGGGCCGCTCCTACAATGAGCAGTTCTTC
-	TRBV15	many	TRBJ1-1	CATSREPGPGDTEAFF	TGTGCCACCAGCAGGGAACCGGGGCCGGGAGACACTGAAGCTTTCTTT
-	TRBV7-8	many	TRBJ2-3	CASSSGGGEADTQYF	TGTGCCAGCAGCTCCGGTGGGGGCGAGGCAGATACGCAGTATTTT
-	TRBV2	-	TRBJ1-1	CAGGGIRLNTEAFF	TGTGCCGGCGGGGGAATCAGGCTGAACACTGAAGCTTTCTTT
-	TRBV7-2	few	TRBJ1-6	CASSFYREYGDSPLHF	TGTGCCAGCAGCTTCTACAGGGAATACGGCGATTCACCCCTCCACTTT
-	TRBV10-2	-	TRBJ2-5	CTSSELEEFETQYF	TGCACCAGCAGTGAGCTGGAGGAGTTTGAGACCCAGTACTTC
TRBD1	TRBV28	many	TRBJ2-5	CASSIWGTGDGETQYF	TGTGCCAGCAGTATTTGGGGGACAGGGGATGGGGAGACCCAGTACTTC
-	TRBV20-1	few	TRBJ1-1	CSARGLLNTEAFF	TGCAGTGCTAGAGGCCTCTTGAACACTGAAGCTTTCTTT
-	TRBV6-6	-	TRBJ2-2	CASRYPGDPGELFF	TGTGCCAGCAGGTACCCGGGTGATCCCGGGGAGCTGTTTTTT
TRBD2	TRBV12-3/TRBV12-4	-	TRBJ2-3	CASSLAGVYTDTQYF	TGTGCCAGCAGTTTGGCGGGAGTCTACACAGATACGCAGTATTTT
TRBD2	TRBV9	many	TRBJ2-1	CASSVGGSVSYNEQFF	TGTGCCAGCAGCGTAGGCGGGAGTGTCTCCTACAATGAGCAGTTCTTC
-	TRBV20-1	-	TRBJ1-1	CRAETGLGTEAFF	TGCAGGGCTGAAACAGGGTTGGGCACTGAAGCTTTCTTT
-	TRBV6-1	many	TRBJ1-4	CASSEAMGTNEKLFF	TGTGCCAGCAGTGAAGCGATGGGGACCAATGAAAAACTGTTTTTT
-	TRBV27	-	TRBJ2-1	CASRWTTNEQFF	TGTGCCAGCAGATGGACCACGAATGAGCAGTTCTTC
-	TRBV28	-	TRBJ1-6	CAGSLPGQPGRPLHF	TGTGCCGGCAGTCTACCCGGACAGCCCGGGAGACCCCTCCACTTT
-	TRBV27	-	TRBJ1-6	CASSLYPGGLRSPLHF	TGTGCCAGCAGTTTGTACCCCGGGGGGTTGAGGTCACCCCTCCACTTT
TRBD1	TRBV6-1	-	TRBJ1-5	CASSESIQGAHGNQPQHF	TGTGCCAGCAGTGAATCTATACAGGGGGCGCATGGCAATCAGCCCCAGCATTTT
-	TRBV6-5	many	TRBJ2-7	CASSYGVGAYEQYF	TGTGCCAGCAGTTATGGAGTAGGGGCGTACGAGCAGTACTTC
-	TRBV12-3/TRBV12-4	many	TRBJ1-2	CASRANYGYTF	TGTGCCAGCAGGGCTAACTATGGCTACACCTTC
TRBD2	TRBV9	few	TRBJ2-7	CASSSGLAGRSTEQYF	TGTGCCAGCAGCTCGGGACTAGCGGGAAGGTCCACCGAGCAGTACTTC
-	TRBV5-8	few	TRBJ2-3	CASSLPGTDTQYF	TGTGCCAGCAGCCTCCCAGGAACAGATACGCAGTATTTT
-	TRBV29-1	many	TRBJ2-3	CSVEDTMLADTQYF	TGCAGCGTTGAAGACACTATGCTCGCAGATACGCAGTATTTT
TRBD2	TRBV4-1	-	TRBJ2-2	CAGSQAGTSGIWLFF	TGCGCCGGCAGCCAAGCCGGGACCAGCGGGATATGGCTGTTTTTT
TRBD1	TRBV12-3/TRBV12-4	few	TRBJ2-7	CASSRDREGDEQYF	TGTGCCAGCAGTCGGGACAGGGAAGGGGACGAGCAGTACTTC
-	TRBV20-1	-	TRBJ1-5	CSASARGGALYQPQHF	TGCAGTGCTAGTGCCCGGGGAGGGGCTTTATATCAGCCCCAGCATTTT
-	TRBV10-2	-	TRBJ1-2	CASSQGAYGYTF	TGCGCCAGCAGCCAAGGGGCTTATGGCTACACCTTC
-	TRBV7-2	-	TRBJ1-5	CASSLAGRTQPQHF	TGTGCCAGCAGCTTAGCCGGAAGGACCCAGCCCCAGCATTTT
TRBD1	TRBV2	-	TRBJ2-5	CASSELLGQGGETQYF	TGTGCCAGCAGTGAACTTTTGGGACAGGGGGGAGAGACCCAGTACTTC
TRBD1	TRBV20-1	many	TRBJ1-1	CSARETGADEAFF	TGCAGTGCTAGAGAGACAGGGGCGGATGAAGCTTTCTTT
-	TRBV9	many	TRBJ2-7	CASSVGQISYEQYF	TGTGCCAGCAGCGTAGGACAAATCTCCTACGAGCAGTACTTC
TRBD2	TRBV4-1	-	TRBJ2-7	CASSQDMRGAGEQYF	TGCGCCAGCAGCCAAGATATGCGGGGGGCGGGCGAGCAGTACTTC
TRBD2	TRBV7-3	-	TRBJ2-7	CASSLMIAGAHEQYF	TGTGCCAGCAGCCTCATGATAGCGGGAGCTCACGAGCAGTACTTC
-	TRBV29-1	-	TRBJ2-1	CSVLSLQGAPIRVF	TGCAGCGTTCTATCTCTACAGGGTGCCCCCATCAGGGTCTTC
-	TRBV4-1	many	TRBJ2-2	CASSQEGLDITGELFF	TGCGCCAGCAGCCAAGAGGGGCTAGACATCACCGGGGAGCTGTTTTTT
TRBD1	TRBV4-1	many	TRBJ2-3	CASSQVYRDREFPDTQYF	TGCGCCAGCAGCCAGGTTTACCGGGACAGGGAATTCCCAGATACGCAGTATTTT
-	TRBV7-9	-	TRBJ1-1	CASSLAGLEAFF	TGTGCCAGCAGCTTAGCAGGCCTTGAAGCTTTCTTT
-	TRBV3-1	-	TRBJ2-4	CASSQALGEGVGNIQYF	TGTGCCAGCAGCCAAGCCCTCGGGGAAGGGGTCGGAAACATCCAGTACTTC
-	TRBV28	medium-sized	TRBJ2-5	CASTRALGVKTQYF	TGTGCCAGCACCCGGGCCCTAGGCGTGAAGACCCAGTACTTC
TRBD1	TRBV7-9	few	TRBJ1-1	CASSTGTGAPEAFF	TGTGCCAGCAGCACCGGGACAGGGGCCCCTGAAGCTTTCTTT
-	TRBV28	-	TRBJ2-1	CASAGTIDNEQFF	TGTGCCAGCGCCGGGACAATCGACAATGAGCAGTTCTTC
-	TRBV11-2	few	TRBJ1-1	CASSFTARGYLNTEAFF	TGTGCCAGCAGCTTCACGGCCCGGGGTTACCTGAACACTGAAGCTTTCTTT
-	TRBV20-1	few	TRBJ2-1	CSASSPGHYNEQFF	TGCAGTGCTTCAAGCCCGGGGCACTACAATGAGCAGTTCTTC
-	TRBV4-1	few	TRBJ2-7	CTSSHTLGPYEQYF	TGCACCAGCAGCCATACGTTGGGTCCCTACGAGCAGTACTTC
-	TRBV4-1	few	TRBJ2-1	CASSQDSGRFYNEQFF	TGCGCCAGCAGCCAAGATTCAGGGCGTTTCTACAATGAGCAGTTCTTC